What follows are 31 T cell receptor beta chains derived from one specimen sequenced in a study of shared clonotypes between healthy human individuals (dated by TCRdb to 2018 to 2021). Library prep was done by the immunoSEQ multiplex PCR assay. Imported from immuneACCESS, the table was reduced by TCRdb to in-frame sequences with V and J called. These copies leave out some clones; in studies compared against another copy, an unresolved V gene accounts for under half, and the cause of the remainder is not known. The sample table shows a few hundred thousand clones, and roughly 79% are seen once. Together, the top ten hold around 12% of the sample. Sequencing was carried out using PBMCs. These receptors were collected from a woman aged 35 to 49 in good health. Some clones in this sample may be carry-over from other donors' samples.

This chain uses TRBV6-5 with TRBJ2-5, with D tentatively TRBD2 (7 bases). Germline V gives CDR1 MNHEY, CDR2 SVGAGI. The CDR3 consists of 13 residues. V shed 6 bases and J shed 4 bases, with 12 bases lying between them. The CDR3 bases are TGTGCCAGCAGGAGGGGGGGGCGAGAGACCCAGTACTTC. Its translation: CASRRGGRETQYF.

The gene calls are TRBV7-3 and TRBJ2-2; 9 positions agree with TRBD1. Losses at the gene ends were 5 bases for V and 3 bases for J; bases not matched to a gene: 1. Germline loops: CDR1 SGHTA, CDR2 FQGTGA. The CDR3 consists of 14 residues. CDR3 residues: CASSRQGDTGELFF. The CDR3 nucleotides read TGTGCCAGCAGCCGACAGGGGGACACCGGGGAGCTGTTTTTT. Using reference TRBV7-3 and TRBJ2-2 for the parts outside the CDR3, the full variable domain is GAGVSQTPSNKVTEKGKYVELRCDPISGHTALYWYRQSLGQGPEFLIYFQGTGAADDSGLPNDRFFAVRPEGSVSTLKIQRTERGDSAVYLCASSRQGDTGELFFGEGSRLTVL.

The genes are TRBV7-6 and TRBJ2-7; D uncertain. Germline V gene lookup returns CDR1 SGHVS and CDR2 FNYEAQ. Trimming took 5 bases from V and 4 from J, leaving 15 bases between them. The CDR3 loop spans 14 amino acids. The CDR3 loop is CASSPKVIGYEQYF. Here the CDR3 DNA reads TGTGCCAGCAGCCCCAAGGTTATCGGGTACGAGCAGTACTTC.

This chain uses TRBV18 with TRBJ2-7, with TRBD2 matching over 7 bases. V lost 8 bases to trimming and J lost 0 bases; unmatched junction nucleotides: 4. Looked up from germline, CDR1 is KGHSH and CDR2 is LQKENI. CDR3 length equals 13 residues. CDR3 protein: CASGSGASYEQYF. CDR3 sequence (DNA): TGTGCCAGCGGCAGCGGGGCCTCCTACGAGCAGTACTTC.

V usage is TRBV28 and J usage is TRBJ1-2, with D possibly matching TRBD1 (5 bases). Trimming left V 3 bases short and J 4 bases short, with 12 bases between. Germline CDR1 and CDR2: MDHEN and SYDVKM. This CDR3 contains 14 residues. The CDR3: CASSFFDSPYGYTF. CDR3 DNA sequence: TGTGCCAGCAGTTTTTTCGACAGCCCCTATGGCTACACCTTC.

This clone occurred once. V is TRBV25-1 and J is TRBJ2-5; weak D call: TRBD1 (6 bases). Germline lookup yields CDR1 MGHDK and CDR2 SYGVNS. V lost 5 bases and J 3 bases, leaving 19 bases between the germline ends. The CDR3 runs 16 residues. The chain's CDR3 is CASSLGWTETKETQYF. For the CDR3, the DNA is TGTGCCAGCAGTTTGGGGTGGACAGAAACTAAAGAGACCCAGTACTTC. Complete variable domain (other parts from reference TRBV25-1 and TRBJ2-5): EADIYQTPRYLVIGTGKKITLECSQTMGHDKMYWYQQDPGMELHLIHYSYGVNSTEKGDLSSESTVSRIRTEHFPLTLESARPSHTSQYLCASSLGWTETKETQYFGPGTRLLVL.

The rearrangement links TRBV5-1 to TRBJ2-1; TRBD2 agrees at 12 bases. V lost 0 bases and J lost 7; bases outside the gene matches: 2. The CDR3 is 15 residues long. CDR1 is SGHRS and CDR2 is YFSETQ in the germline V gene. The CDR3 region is CASSLGTSGTNEQFF. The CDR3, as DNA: TGCGCCAGCAGCTTGGGGACTAGCGGGACGAATGAGCAGTTCTTC.

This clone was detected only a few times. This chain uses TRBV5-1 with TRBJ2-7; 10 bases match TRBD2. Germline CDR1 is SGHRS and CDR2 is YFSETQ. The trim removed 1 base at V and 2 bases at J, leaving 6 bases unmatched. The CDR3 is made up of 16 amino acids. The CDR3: CASSLIGLAEPYEQYF. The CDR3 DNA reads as TGCGCCAGCAGCTTGATAGGACTAGCGGAGCCCTACGAGCAGTACTTC.

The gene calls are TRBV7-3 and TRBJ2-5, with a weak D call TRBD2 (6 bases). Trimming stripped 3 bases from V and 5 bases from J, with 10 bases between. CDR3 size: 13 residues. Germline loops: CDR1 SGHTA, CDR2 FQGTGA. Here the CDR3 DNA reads TGTGCCAGCAGCTTTGCGGGAAGGGAGACCCAGTACTTC. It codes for CASSFAGRETQYF.

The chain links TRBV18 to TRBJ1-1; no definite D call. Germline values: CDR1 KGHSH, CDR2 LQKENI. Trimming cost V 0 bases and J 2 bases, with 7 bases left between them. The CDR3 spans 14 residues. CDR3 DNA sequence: TGTGCCAGCTCACCACCGCAACCCAACACTGAAGCTTTCTTT. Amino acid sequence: CASSPPQPNTEAFF.

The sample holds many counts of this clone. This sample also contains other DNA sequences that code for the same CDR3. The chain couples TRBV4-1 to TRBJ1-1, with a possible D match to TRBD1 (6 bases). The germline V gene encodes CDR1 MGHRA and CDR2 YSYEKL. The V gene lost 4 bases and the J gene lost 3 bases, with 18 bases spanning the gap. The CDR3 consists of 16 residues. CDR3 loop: CASSPNRVLVDTEAFF. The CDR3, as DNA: TGCGCCAGCAGCCCGAACAGGGTACTTGTGGACACTGAAGCTTTCTTT.

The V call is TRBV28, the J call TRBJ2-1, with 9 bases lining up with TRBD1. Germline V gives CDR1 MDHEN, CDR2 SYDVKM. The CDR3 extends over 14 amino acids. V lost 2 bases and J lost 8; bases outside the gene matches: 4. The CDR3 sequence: CASSLGNRGHEQFF. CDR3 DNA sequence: TGTGCCAGCAGTTTAGGAAACAGGGGGCATGAGCAGTTCTTC.

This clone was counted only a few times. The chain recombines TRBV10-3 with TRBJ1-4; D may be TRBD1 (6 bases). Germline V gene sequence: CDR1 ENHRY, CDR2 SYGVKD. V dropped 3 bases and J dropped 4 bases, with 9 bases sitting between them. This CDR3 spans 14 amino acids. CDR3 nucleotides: TGTGCCATCAGTGAACGGGACAATAATGAAAAACTGTTTTTT. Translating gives CAISERDNNEKLFF.

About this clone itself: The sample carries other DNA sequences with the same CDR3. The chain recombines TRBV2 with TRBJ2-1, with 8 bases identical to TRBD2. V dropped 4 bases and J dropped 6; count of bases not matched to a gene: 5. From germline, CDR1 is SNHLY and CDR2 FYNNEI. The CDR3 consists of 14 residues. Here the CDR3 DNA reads TGTGCCAGCAGTGTGGAGCGGGAGAGCAATGAGCAGTTCTTC. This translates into CASSVERESNEQFF.

CDR3 sequence reads: CASTGQGSYEQYF. The DNA for the CDR3 is TGCGCCAGCACGGGACAGGGGTCTTACGAGCAGTACTTC. The chain links TRBV5-1 to TRBJ2-7, with 10 bases lining up with TRBD1. The CDR3 sequence is 13 residues long. V lost 6 bases, J lost 4 bases, and 4 bases stayed unmatched. Germline V gives CDR1 SGHRS, CDR2 YFSETQ.

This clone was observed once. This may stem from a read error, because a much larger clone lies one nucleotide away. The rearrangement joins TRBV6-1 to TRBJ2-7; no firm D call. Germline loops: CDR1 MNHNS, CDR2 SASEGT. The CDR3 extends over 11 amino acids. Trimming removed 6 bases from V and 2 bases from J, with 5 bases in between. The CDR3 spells CASSVTYEQYF. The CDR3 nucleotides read TGTGCCAGCAGCGTGACCTACGAGCAGTACTTC.

CDR3 coding DNA: TGTGCCAGCAGCCTCTCATCGGCTGAGCAGTTCTTC. It codes for CASSLSSAEQFF. The rearrangement uses TRBV7-9 and TRBJ2-1; D call uncertain. Germline-derived CDR1 and CDR2 are SEHNR and FQNEAQ (reference sequence). The length of the CDR3 is 12 residues. With 5 bases removed from V and 9 bases from J, the gap between germline ends came to 11 bases.

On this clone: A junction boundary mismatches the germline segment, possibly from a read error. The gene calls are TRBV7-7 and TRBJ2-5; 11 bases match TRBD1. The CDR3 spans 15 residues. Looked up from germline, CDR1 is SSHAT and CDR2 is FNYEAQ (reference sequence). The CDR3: CASSLGTGGGETQYF. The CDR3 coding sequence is TGTGCTAGCAGCTTAGGGACAGGGGGTGGGGAGACCCAGTACTTC.

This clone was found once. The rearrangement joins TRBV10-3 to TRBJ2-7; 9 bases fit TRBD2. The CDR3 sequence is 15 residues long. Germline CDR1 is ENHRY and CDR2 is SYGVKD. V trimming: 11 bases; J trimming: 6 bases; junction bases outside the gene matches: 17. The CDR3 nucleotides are TGTGCCTCGGGAGTAGCGGGAGCCCTAGGGGCCGAGCAGTACTTC. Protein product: CASGVAGALGAEQYF.

The CDR3 sequence: CASSMLGYGYTF. For the CDR3, the DNA is TGTGCCAGTAGTATGTTGGGATATGGCTACACCTTC. The chain carries TRBV19 and TRBJ1-2; D is uncertain. Per the germline V gene, CDR1 is LNHDA and CDR2 is SQIVND (reference sequence). This CDR3 comprises 12 residues. Trimming shortened V by 3 bases and J by 5 bases, and 7 bases separated the two germline ends. Together with reference TRBV19 and TRBJ1-2, the CDR3 gives the full variable domain: DGGITQSPKYLFRKEGQNVTLSCEQNLNHDAMYWYRQDPGQGLRLIYYSQIVNDFQKGDIAEGYSVSREKKESFPLTVTSAQKNPTAFYLCASSMLGYGYTFGSGTRLTVV.

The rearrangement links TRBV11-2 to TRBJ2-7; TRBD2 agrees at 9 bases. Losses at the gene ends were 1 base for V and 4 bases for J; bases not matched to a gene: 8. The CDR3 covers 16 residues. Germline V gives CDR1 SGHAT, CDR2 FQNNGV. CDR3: CASSLGLAGLHYEQYF. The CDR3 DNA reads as TGTGCCAGCAGCTTAGGTCTAGCGGGACTCCATTACGAGCAGTACTTC.

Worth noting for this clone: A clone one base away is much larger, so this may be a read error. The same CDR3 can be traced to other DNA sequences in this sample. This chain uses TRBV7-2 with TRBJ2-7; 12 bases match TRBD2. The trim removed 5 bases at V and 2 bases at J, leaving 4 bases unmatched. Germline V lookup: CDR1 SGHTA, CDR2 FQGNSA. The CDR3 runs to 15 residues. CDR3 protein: CASSPRTSGTYEQYF. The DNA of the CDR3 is TGTGCCAGCAGCCCGCGGACTAGCGGGACCTACGAGCAGTACTTC. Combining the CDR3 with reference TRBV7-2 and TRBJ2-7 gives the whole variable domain GAGVSQSPSNKVTEKGKDVELRCDPISGHTALYWYRQSLGQGLEFLIYFQGNSAPDKSGLPSDRFSAERTGGSVSTLTIQRTQQEDSAVYLCASSPRTSGTYEQYFGPGTRLTVT.

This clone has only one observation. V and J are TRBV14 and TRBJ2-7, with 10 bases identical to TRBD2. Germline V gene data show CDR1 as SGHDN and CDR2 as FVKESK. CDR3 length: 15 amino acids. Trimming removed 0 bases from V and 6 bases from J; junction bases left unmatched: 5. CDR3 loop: CASSQDRRTSGEQYF. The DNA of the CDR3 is TGTGCCAGCAGCCAAGATAGGCGGACTAGCGGCGAGCAGTACTTC.

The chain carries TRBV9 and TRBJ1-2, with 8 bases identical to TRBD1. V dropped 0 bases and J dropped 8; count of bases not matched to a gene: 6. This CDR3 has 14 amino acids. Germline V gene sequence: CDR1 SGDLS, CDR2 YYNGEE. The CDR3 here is CASSVEGQGDGYTF. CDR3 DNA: TGTGCCAGCAGCGTAGAAGGACAGGGAGACGGCTACACCTTC.

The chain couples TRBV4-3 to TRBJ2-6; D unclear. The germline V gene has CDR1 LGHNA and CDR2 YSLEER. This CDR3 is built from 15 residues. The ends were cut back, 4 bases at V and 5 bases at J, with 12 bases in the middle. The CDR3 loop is CASSPEPEWANVLTF. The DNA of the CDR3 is TGCGCCAGCAGCCCGGAGCCTGAGTGGGCCAACGTCCTGACTTTC.

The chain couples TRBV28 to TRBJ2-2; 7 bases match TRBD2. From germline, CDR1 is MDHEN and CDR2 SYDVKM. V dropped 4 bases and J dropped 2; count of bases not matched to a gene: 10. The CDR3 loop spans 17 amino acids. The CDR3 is CASSSPGERGNTGELFF. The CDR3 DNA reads TGTGCCAGCAGTTCCCCTGGGGAGCGGGGTAACACCGGGGAGCTGTTTTTT.

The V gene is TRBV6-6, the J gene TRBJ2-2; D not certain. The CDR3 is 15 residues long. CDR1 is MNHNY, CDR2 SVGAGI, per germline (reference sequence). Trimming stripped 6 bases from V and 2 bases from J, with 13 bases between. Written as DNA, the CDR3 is TGTGCCAGCAGCCCCCTCATGGAAAACACCGGGGAGCTGTTTTTT. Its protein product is CASSPLMENTGELFF.

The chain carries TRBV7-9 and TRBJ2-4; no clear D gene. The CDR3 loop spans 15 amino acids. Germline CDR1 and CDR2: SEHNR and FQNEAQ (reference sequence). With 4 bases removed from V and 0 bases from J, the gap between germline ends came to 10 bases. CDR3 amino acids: CASSSEMLAKNIQYF. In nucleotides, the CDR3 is TGTGCCAGCAGCTCCGAGATGCTAGCCAAAAACATTCAGTACTTC.

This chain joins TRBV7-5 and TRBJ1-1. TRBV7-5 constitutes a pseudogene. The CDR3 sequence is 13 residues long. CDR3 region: CARILSRAAEAFF. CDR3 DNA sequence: TGTGCCAGAATCCTCTCGAGGGCGGCTGAAGCTTTCTTT.

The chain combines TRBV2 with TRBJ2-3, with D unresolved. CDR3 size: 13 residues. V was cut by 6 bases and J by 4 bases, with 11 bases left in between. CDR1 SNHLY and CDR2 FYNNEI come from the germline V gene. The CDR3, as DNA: TGTGCCAGCAGGAGCATAGACCCAGATACGCAGTATTTT. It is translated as CASRSIDPDTQYF.

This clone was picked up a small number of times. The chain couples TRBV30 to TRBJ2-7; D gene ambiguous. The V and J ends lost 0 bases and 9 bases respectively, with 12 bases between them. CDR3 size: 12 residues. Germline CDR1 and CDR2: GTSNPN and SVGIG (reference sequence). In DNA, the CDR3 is TGTGCCTGGAGTGTAAATACACACTTGCAGTACTTC. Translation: CAWSVNTHLQYF. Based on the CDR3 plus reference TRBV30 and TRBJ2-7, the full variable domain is SQTIHQWPATLVQPVGSPLSLECTVEGTSNPNLYWYRQAAGRGLQLLFYSVGIGQISSEVPQNLSASRPQDRQFILSSKKLLLSDSGFYLCAWSVNTHLQYFGPGTRLTVT.